The source of this T cell receptor (beta chain) is a study of tumor-infiltrating lymphocytes in primary liver carcinoma. Study at large: Both sexes were represented among patients, who were 30 to 69 years old. The yield of productive TCRbeta reads per sample was roughly 3.5 to 7.5 million and was similar across tissue types.

Germline V lookup: CDR1 MNHNY, CDR2 SVGAGI (reference sequence). J was trimmed by 6 bases and V by 1 base; bases with no gene match: 6. This CDR3 is 14 amino acids long. Co-extraction of both nucleic acids (RNA and DNA) used about 19-33 mg of unsorted bulk tissue. From around 500 ng total RNA, TCR beta cDNA was generated with a primer in the constant region. For TCR beta, libraries were produced by three nested multiplex PCR rounds using slightly modified ARM-PCR. The first two PCR rounds used TRBV1-TRBV30 primers with a Cbeta primer, roughly 10 cycles each. TCRdb re-called the multiplex PCR reads with MiXCR, one entry per CDR3 protein. The sample includes more than 20,000 distinct CDR3 sequences, about 79% seen only once; the top ten take 40%.

This sequence was found in a woman aged 25 to 45 with primary liver carcinoma and hepatitis B virus infection. This chain uses TRBV6-6 with TRBJ2-7, with 7 bases identical to TRBD1. Sequenced input: liver tumor tissue from sampling region 1. Stated subset: tumor region T1, superior pole. The CDR3 loop is CASSYLTGQGEQYF. Written as DNA, the CDR3 is TGTGCCAGCAGTTACTTGACAGGGCAGGGCGAGCAGTACTTC.